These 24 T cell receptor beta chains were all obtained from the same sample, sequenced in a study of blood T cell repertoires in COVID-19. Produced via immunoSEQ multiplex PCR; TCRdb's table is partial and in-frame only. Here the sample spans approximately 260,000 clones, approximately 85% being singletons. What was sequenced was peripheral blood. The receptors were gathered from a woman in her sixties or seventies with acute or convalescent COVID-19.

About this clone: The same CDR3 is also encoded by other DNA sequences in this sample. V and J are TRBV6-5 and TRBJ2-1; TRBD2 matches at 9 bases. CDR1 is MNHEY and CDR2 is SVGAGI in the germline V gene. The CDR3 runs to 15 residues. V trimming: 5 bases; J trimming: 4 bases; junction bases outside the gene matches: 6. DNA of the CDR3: TGTGCCAGCAGTCCTGCGGGGGGGTCGTACAATGAGCAGTTCTTC. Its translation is CASSPAGGSYNEQFF.

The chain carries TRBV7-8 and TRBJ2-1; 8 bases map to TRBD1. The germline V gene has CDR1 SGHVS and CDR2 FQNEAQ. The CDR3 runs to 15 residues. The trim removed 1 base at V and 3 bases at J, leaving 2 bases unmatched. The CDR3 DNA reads TGTGCCAGCAGCTTAGGGGACAGGTTCTACAATGAGCAGTTCTTC. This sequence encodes CASSLGDRFYNEQFF.

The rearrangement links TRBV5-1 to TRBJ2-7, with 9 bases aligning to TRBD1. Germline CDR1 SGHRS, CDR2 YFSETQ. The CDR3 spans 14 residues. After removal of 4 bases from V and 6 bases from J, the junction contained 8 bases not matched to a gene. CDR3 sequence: CASSTGGTSGEQYF. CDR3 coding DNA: TGCGCCAGCAGCACAGGGGGCACGAGCGGCGAGCAGTACTTC. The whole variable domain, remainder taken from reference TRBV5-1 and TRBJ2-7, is KAGVTQTPRYLIKTRGQQVTLSCSPISGHRSVSWYQQTPGQGLQFLFEYFSETQRNKGNFPGRFSGRQFSNSRSEMNVSTLELGDSALYLCASSTGGTSGEQYFGPGTRLTVT.

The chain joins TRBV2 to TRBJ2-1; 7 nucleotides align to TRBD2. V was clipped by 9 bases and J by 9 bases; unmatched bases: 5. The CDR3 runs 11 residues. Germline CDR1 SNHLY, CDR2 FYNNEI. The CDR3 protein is CARGGRAEQFF. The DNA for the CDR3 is TGTGCCAGGGGAGGGAGAGCTGAGCAGTTCTTC.

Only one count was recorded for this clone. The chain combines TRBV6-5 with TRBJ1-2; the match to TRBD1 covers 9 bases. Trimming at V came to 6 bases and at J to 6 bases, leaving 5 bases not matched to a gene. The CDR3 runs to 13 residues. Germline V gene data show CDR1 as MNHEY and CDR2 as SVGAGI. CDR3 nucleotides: TGTGCCAGCAGCCGGGGACAGGGAGATGGCTACACCTTC. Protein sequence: CASSRGQGDGYTF.

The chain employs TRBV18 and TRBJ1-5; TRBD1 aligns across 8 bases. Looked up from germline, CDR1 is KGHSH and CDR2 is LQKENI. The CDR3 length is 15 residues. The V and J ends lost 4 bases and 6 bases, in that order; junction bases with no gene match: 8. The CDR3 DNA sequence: TGTGCCAGCTCACAGGGCGGACAGGGAGGTCAGCCCCAGCATTTT. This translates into CASSQGGQGGQPQHF. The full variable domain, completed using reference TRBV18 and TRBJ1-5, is NAGVMQNPRHLVRRRGQEARLRCSPMKGHSHVYWYRQLPEEGLKFMVYLQKENIIDESGMPKERFSAEFPKEGPSILRIQQVVRGDSAAYFCASSQGGQGGQPQHFGDGTRLSIL.

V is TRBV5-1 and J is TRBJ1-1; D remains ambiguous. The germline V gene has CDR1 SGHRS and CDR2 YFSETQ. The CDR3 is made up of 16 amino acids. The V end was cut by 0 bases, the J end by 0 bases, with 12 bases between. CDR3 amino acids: CASSLGGGQMNTEAFF. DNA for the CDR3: TGCGCCAGCAGCTTGGGTGGTGGGCAGATGAACACTGAAGCTTTCTTT.

CDR3 sequence (DNA): TGCGCCAGCAGCTTTACGGGATCTGGGAACGAGCAGTACTTC. It specifies CASSFTGSGNEQYF. This chain joins TRBV5-1 and TRBJ2-7, with D perhaps matching TRBD2 (5 bases). This CDR3 has 14 amino acids. V lost 2 bases and J lost 5, with 14 bases in between. From germline, CDR1 is SGHRS and CDR2 YFSETQ.

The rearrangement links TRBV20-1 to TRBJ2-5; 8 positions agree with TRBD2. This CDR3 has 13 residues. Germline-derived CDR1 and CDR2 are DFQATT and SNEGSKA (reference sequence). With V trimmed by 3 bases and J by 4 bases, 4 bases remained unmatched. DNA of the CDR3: TGCAGTGCTAGTGCCAGCGGGGGAGAGACCCAGTACTTC. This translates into CSASASGGETQYF.

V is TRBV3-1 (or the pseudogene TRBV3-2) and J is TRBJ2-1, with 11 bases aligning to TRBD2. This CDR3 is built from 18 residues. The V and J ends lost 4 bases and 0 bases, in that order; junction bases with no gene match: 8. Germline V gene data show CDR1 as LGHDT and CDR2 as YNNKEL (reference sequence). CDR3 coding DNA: TGTGCCAGCAGCCGAGGACTAGCGGGTTTGAGCTCCTACAATGAGCAGTTCTTC. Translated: CASSRGLAGLSSYNEQFF.

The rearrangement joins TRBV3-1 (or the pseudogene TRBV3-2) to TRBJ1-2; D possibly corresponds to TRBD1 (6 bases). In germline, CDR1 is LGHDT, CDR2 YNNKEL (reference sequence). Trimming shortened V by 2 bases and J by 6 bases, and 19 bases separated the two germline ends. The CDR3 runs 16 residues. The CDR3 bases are TGTGCCAGCAGCCAAACCGAGACAGGCGAAGTTCATGGCTACACCTTC. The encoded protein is CASSQTETGEVHGYTF.

This chain's CDR3 is CASSLVPWERGGDTQYF. For the CDR3, the DNA is TGTGCCAGCAGCTTAGTCCCTTGGGAGCGGGGAGGGGATACGCAGTATTTT. The chain recombines TRBV11-2 with TRBJ2-3, with TRBD2 matching over 7 bases. With V trimmed by 1 base and J by 6 bases, 13 bases remained unmatched. CDR3 length: 17 residues. CDR1 and CDR2 (germline): SGHAT, FQNNGV. The whole variable domain, remainder taken from reference TRBV11-2 and TRBJ2-3, is EAGVAQSPRYKIIEKRQSVAFWCNPISGHATLYWYQQILGQGPKLLIQFQNNGVVDDSQLPKDRFSAERLKGVDSTLKIQPAKLEDSAVYLCASSLVPWERGGDTQYFGPGTRLTVL.

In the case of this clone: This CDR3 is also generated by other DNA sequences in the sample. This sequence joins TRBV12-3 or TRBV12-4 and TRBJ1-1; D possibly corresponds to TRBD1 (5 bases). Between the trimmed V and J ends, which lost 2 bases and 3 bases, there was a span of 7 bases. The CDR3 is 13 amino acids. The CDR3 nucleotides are TGTGCCAGCAGTTTAAAGGGGTACACTGAAGCTTTCTTT. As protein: CASSLKGYTEAFF.

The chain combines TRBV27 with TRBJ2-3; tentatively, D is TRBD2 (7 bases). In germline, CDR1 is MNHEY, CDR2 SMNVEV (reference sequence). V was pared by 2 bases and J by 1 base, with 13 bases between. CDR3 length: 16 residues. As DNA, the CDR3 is TGTGCCAGCAGTTTAGGGGGGGGGCGGGGCACAGATACGCAGTATTTT. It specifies CASSLGGGRGTDTQYF.

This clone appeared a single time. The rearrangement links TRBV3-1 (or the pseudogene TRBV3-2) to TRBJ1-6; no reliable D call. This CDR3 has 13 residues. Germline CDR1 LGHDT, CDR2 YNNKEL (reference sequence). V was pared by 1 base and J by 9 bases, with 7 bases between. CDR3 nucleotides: TGTGCCAGCAGCCAAGGGCCCCCTTCACCCCTCCACTTT. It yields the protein CASSQGPPSPLHF.

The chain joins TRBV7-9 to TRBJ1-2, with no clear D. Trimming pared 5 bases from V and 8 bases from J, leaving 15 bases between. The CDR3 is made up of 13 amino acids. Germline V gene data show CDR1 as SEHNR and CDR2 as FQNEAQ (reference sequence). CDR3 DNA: TGTGCCAGCAGCCCCCTCGGGGTAGGCGGCTACACCTTC. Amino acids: CASSPLGVGGYTF.

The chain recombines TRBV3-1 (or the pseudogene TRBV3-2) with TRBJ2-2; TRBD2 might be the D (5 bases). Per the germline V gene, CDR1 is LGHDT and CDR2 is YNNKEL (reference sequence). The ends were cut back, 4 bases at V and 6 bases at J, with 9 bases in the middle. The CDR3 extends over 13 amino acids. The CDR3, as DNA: TGTGCCAGCAGCCTGAGAGGGCCCGGGGAGCTGTTTTTT. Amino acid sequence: CASSLRGPGELFF.

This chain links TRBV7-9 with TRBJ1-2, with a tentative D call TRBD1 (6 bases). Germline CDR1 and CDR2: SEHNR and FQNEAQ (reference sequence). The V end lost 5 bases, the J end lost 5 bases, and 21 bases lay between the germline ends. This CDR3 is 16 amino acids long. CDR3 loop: CASSTAQGHPVYGYTF. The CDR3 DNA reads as TGTGCCAGCAGCACAGCACAGGGACACCCAGTTTATGGCTACACCTTC.

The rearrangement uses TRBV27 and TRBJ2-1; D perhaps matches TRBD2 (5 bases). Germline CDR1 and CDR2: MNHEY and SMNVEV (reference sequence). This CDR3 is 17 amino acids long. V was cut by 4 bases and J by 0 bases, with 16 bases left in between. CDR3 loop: CASSSIPGSSSYNEQFF. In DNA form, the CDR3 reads TGTGCCAGCAGTTCGATCCCGGGGAGTAGCTCCTACAATGAGCAGTTCTTC.

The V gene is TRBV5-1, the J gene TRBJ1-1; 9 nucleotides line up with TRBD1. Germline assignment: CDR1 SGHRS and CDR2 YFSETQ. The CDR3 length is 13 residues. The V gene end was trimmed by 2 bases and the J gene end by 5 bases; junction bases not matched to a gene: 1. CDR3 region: CASSFGTGTEAFF. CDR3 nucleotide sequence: TGCGCCAGCAGCTTCGGGACAGGGACTGAAGCTTTCTTT.

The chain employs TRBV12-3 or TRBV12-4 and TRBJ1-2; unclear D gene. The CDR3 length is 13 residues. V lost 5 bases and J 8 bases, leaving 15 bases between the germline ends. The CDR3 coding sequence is TGTGCCAGCAGTCAGACACCCAGAGAGGGCTACACCTTC. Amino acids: CASSQTPREGYTF.

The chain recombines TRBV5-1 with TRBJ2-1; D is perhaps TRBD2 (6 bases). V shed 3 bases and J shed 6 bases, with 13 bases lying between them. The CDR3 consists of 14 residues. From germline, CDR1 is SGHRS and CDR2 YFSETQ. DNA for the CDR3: TGCGCCAGCAGCTCCGGGACTCCCTCCAATGAGCAGTTCTTC. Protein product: CASSSGTPSNEQFF.

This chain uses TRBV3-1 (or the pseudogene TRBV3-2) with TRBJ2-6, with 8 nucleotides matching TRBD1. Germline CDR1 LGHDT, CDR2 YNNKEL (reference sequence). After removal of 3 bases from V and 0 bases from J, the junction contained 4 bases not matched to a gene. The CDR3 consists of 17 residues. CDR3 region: CASSQGQAVSGANVLTF. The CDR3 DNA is TGTGCCAGCAGCCAGGGACAGGCTGTCTCTGGGGCCAACGTCCTGACTTTC.

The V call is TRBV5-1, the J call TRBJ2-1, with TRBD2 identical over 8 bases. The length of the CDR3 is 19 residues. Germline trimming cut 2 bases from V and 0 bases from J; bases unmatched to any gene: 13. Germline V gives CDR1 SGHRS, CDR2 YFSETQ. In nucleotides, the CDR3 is TGCGCCAGCAGCTTTATGTGGGCTAGCGGGCAGAGCTCCTACAATGAGCAGTTCTTC. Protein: CASSFMWASGQSSYNEQFF.